The clone carrying this T cell receptor (beta chain) was seen a single time. This entry belongs to a study of T cell clonotyping in hematopoietic cell transplantation. As to time point: recipient sample about 28 days before transplant, after cytoreduction. The germline gives CDR1 MNHNS, CDR2 SASEGT. Trimming took off 3 bases at V and 7 bases at J, with 10 bases between the two ends. This CDR3 spans 13 amino acids. Only in-frame clones appear in the TCRdb table, and some are missing; sequencing was by immunoSEQ multiplex PCR. The sample has 65,000 to 80,000 clones, about 96% seen once. The sequence derives from a woman aged 45-60 years with acute myeloid leukemia. Some clones in this sample may be carry-over from other donors' samples. The chain employs TRBV6-1 and TRBJ1-5, with D unresolved. The material was peripheral blood mononuclear cells, obtained before stem cell transplant. The CDR3 bases are TGTGCCAGCAGTGAGCAGGCAGGACAGCCCCAGCATTTT. This gives the protein CASSEQAGQPQHF.